This TCR beta chain derives from a study of blood T cell repertoires in COVID-19. Study-wide background: T cells, B-cell-depleted T cells, or PBMCs supplied cDNA or gDNA.

The repertoire was sequenced with immunoSEQ multiplex PCR; TCRdb's copy has only in-frame clones and lacks some. Of 270,000 or so clones in the sample, 82% are singletons; the top ten hold 3.1%. Germline V gene data show CDR1 as SGHDT and CDR2 as YYEEEE. Trimming took 5 bases from V and 0 from J; bases not matched to a gene: 5. CDR3 size: 15 residues. What was sequenced was peripheral blood. This TCR was sampled from a young woman with acute or convalescent COVID-19. The chain carries TRBV5-6 and TRBJ1-3; 7 bases align to TRBD1. CDR3 region: CASSWDSYSGNTIYF. CDR3 DNA sequence: TGTGCCAGCAGTTGGGACAGCTACTCTGGAAACACCATATATTTT.